These 9 T cell receptor beta chains were all obtained from the same sample, sequenced in a study of human T cells and chemical hapten exposure. TCRdb redid the calling of the RACE reads with MiXCR, one entry per CDR3 protein. Here the sample spans about 120,000 distinct CDR3 sequences, about 11% being singletons. The time point here: patch test 3, about 24 weeks after DPC sensitization. Documented treatment: therapeutic diphenylcyclopropenone sensitization with weekly scalp DPC. Sequencing was performed on whole blood, taken in connection with sensitization to the hapten diphenylcyclopropenone (DPC). The source of these receptors is a woman aged 45-59 years with alopecia areata. Some clones in this sample may be carry-over from other donors' samples.

This clonotype was observed a few times. This chain links TRBV11-3 with TRBJ2-1, with 9 bases lining up with TRBD1. In germline, CDR1 is SGHNT, CDR2 YENEEA. This CDR3 region has 16 residues. V shed 4 bases, J shed 9 bases, and the junction held 13 bases outside the gene matches. The CDR3 reads CASSSLPGQGFGEQFF. CDR3 in DNA: TGTGCCAGCAGCTCCCTACCGGGACAGGGATTCGGTGAGCAGTTCTTC.

The chain couples TRBV7-9 to TRBJ2-1, with D possibly being TRBD2 (5 bases). V lost 5 bases to trimming and J lost 13 bases, with 12 bases between them. The CDR3 consists of 11 residues. From germline, CDR1 is SEHNR and CDR2 FQNEAQ (reference sequence). This chain's CDR3 is CASSADFSQFF. The CDR3 DNA sequence: TGTGCCAGCAGCGCGGACTTTTCCCAGTTCTTC.

To note about this clonotype: This could be a read error, since a much larger clone is one nucleotide away. The CDR3 sequence is CASSAQTVNTESFF. The CDR3 DNA follows: TGTGCCAGCAGCGCCCAGACGGTGAACACTGAATCTTTCTTT. The chain links TRBV9 to TRBJ1-1; D unresolved. Germline V lookup: CDR1 SGDLS, CDR2 YYNGEE. The CDR3 runs 14 residues.

The chain has TRBV28 and TRBJ1-3; D might be TRBD1 (6 bases). The CDR3 covers 15 residues. Looked up from germline, CDR1 is MDHEN and CDR2 is SYDVKM. V was trimmed by 9 bases and J by 0 bases, leaving 15 bases between them. The CDR3 bases are TGTGCCAGTTTACCCGACAGGTCCTCTGGAAACACCATATATTTT. Translation gives CASLPDRSSGNTIYF.

This clonotype was picked up many times. The rearrangement joins TRBV6-5 to TRBJ2-3; D is unclear. There are 15 residues in the CDR3. Trimming removed 5 bases from V and 0 bases from J, with 12 bases in between. Germline assignment: CDR1 MNHEY and CDR2 SVGAGI. CDR3 protein: CASSDAYSSTDTQYF. The CDR3 DNA sequence: TGTGCCAGCAGTGATGCGTATTCTAGCACAGATACGCAGTATTTT.

A few counts support this clonotype. For the CDR3, the DNA is TGTGCTAGTGGTTTGGAGGCAGGGACACCCCTCCACTTT. Translation gives CASGLEAGTPLHF. The chain links TRBV12-5 to TRBJ1-6; D is perhaps TRBD1 (5 bases). Germline CDR1 is LGHNT and CDR2 is FRNRAP. Trimming cost V 1 base and J 11 bases, with 9 bases left between them. The CDR3 contains 13 residues.

This clonotype was seen more than once but under ten times. The chain has TRBV4-2 and TRBJ1-1; no firm D call. CDR3 length equals 16 residues. Trimming took 0 bases from V and 5 from J, leaving 16 bases between them. Germline V gives CDR1 LGHNA, CDR2 YNFKEQ. In DNA form, the CDR3 reads TGTGCCAGCAGCCAAGATCAAGGGAGCGGCAATACTGAAGCTTTCTTT. Translating gives CASSQDQGSGNTEAFF.

In its sample, this clonotype was seen a few times. The chain uses TRBV5-1 and TRBJ1-2; 11 nucleotides align to TRBD1. Trimming at V came to 6 bases and at J to 8 bases, leaving 9 bases not matched to a gene. This CDR3 comprises 14 residues. Germline V lookup: CDR1 SGHRS, CDR2 YFSETQ. The CDR3 nucleotides are TGCGCCAGCACCCAAGGACAGGGGGCGGAAGGCTACACCTTC. Translated, it gives CASTQGQGAEGYTF. Together with reference TRBV5-1 and TRBJ1-2, the CDR3 gives the full variable domain: KAGVTQTPRYLIKTRGQQVTLSCSPISGHRSVSWYQQTPGQGLQFLFEYFSETQRNKGNFPGRFSGRQFSNSRSEMNVSTLELGDSALYLCASTQGQGAEGYTFGSGTRLTVV.

In this sample, this clonotype turned up a few times. The rearrangement joins TRBV2 to TRBJ2-6; D possibly matches TRBD1 or TRBD2 (5 bases each). CDR1 is SNHLY and CDR2 is FYNNEI in the germline V gene. The V end lost 7 bases, the J end lost 0 bases, and 16 bases lay between the germline ends. This CDR3 has 17 amino acids. The CDR3 loop is CASTRGDPNSGANVLTF. The DNA for the CDR3 is TGTGCCAGCACTCGAGGGGACCCTAACTCTGGGGCCAACGTCCTGACTTTC.